Given below is one T cell receptor beta chain in context. Time point noted: cycle 4 day 1 (C4D1), after more than five weeks of nivolumab. All trial patients relapsed after autologous stem cell transplantation. Researchers used magnetic negative selection to pull out pure CD4+ T cells from thawed PBMCs. The data are from a study of PD-1 blockade in classical Hodgkin lymphoma. CDR1 KGHSH and CDR2 LQKENI come from the germline V gene. The CDR3 consists of 15 residues. With 5 bases removed from V and 3 bases from J, the gap between germline ends came to 16 bases. This table comes from immunoSEQ multiplex PCR, and its TCRdb copy is limited to in-frame clones, with some not included. The data show some 30,000 clones, around 80% seen once.

This receptor was obtained from a human donor with classical Hodgkin lymphoma. The chain joins TRBV18 to TRBJ1-1; a weak D match, TRBD1 (5 bases). Sequenced material: CD4+ T cells from blood, taken before the fourth cycle of nivolumab. DNA of the CDR3: TGTGCCAGCTCAAGAACCGGGACGAGGGACACTGAAGCTTTCTTT. Residues: CASSRTGTRDTEAFF.